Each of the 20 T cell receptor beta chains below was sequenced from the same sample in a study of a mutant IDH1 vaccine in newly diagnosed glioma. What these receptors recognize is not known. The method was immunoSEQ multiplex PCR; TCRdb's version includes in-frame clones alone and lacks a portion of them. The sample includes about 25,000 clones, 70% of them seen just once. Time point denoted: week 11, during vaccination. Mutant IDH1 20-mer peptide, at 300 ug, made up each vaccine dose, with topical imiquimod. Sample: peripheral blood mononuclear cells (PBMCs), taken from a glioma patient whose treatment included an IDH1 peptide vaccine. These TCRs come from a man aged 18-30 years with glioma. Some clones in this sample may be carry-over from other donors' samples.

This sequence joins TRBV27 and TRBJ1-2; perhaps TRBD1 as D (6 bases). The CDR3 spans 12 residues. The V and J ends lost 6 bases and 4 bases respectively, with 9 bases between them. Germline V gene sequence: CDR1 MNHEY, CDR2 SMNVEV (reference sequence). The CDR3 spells CASRKGGYGYTF. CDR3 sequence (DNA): TGTGCCAGCAGAAAGGGGGGCTATGGCTACACCTTC.

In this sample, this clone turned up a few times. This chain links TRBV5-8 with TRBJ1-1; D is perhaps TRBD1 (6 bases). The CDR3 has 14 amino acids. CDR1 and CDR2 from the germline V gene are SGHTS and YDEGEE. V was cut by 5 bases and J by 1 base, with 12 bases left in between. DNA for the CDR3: TGTGCCAGCAGGTCCGGACAGCCGAACACTGAAGCTTTCTTT. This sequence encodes CASRSGQPNTEAFF.

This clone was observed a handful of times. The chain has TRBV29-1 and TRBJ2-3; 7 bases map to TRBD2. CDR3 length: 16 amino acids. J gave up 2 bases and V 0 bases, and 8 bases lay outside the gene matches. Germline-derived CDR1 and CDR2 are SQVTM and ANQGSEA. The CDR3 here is CSVEDRASGITDTQYF. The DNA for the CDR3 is TGCAGCGTTGAAGATAGGGCTAGCGGAATCACAGATACGCAGTATTTT.

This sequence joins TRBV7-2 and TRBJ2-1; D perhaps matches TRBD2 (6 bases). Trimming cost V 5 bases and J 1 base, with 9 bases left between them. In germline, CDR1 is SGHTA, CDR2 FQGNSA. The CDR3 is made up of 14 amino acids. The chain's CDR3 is CASSPGTSYNEQFF. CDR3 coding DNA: TGTGCCAGCAGCCCAGGGACTTCCTACAATGAGCAGTTCTTC.

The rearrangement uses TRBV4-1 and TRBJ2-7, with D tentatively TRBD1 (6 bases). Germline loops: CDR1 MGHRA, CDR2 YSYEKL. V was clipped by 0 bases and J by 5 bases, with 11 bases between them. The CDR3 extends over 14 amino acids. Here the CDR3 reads CASSQEARGNEQYF. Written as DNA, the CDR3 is TGCGCCAGCAGCCAAGAGGCCAGGGGCAACGAGCAGTACTTC.

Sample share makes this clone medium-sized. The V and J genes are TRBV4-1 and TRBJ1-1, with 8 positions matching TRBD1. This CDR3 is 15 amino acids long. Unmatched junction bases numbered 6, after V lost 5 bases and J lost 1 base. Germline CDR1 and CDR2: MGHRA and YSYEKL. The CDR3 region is CASSISTGANTEAFF. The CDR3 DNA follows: TGCGCCAGCAGCATCTCGACAGGGGCGAACACTGAAGCTTTCTTT.

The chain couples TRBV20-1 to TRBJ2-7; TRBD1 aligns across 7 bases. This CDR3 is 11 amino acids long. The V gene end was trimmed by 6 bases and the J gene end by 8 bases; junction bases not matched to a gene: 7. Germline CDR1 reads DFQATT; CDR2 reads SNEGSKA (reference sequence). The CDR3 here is CSAGPGQQQYF. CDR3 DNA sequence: TGCAGTGCGGGCCCGGGACAGCAGCAGTACTTC.

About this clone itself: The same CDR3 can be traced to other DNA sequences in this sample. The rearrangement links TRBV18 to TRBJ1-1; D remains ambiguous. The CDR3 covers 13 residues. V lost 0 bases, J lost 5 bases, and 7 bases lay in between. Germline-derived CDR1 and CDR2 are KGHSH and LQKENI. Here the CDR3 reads CASSPPGSTEAFF. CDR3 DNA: TGTGCCAGCTCACCACCGGGCAGTACTGAAGCTTTCTTT.

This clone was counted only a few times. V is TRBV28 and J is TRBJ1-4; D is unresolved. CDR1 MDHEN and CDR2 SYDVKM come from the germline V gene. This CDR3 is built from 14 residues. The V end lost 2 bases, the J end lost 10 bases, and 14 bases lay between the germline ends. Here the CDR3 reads CASSLASLGGKLFF. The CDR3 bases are TGTGCCAGCAGTTTAGCGTCCCTGGGAGGAAAACTGTTTTTT.

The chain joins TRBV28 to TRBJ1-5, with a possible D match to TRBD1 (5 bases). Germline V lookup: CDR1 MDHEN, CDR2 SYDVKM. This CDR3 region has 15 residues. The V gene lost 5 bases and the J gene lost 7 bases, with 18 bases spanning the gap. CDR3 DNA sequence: TGTGCCAGCAGTAAGCGGGGGGGGTTGGGCCAGCCCCAGCATTTT. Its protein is CASSKRGGLGQPQHF.

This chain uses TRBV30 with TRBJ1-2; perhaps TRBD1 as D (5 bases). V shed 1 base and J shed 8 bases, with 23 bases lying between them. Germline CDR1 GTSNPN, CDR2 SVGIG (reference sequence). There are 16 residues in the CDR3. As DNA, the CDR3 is TGTGCCTGGAGTGACCCTCGGGGAGGGGCAATGGGGGGCTACACCTTC. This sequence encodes CAWSDPRGGAMGGYTF.

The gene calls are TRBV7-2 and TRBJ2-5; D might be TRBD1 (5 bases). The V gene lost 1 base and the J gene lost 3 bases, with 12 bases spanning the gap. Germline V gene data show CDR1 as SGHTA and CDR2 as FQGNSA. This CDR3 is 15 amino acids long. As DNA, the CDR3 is TGTGCCAGCAGCTTAGTAGGGGTGCCTAAAGAGACCCAGTACTTC. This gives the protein CASSLVGVPKETQYF.

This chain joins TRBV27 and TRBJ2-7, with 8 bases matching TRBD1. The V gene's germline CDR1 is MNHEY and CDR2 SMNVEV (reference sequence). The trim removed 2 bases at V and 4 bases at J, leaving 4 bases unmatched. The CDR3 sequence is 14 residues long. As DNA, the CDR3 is TGTGCCAGCAGTTTAACAGGGGGGTTATACGAGCAGTACTTC. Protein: CASSLTGGLYEQYF.

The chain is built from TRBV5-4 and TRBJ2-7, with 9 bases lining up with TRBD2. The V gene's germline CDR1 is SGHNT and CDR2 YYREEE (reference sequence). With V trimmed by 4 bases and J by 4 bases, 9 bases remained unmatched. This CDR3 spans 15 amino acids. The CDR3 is CASSHGTSFQYEQYF. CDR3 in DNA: TGTGCCAGCAGCCACGGGACTAGCTTTCAGTACGAGCAGTACTTC.

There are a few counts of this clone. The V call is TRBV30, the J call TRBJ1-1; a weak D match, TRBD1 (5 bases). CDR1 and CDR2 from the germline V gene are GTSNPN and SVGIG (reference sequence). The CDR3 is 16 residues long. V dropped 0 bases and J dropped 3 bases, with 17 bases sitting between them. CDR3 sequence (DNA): TGTGCCTGGAGTGTACGGGCCAGGGTAGAATACACTGAAGCTTTCTTT. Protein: CAWSVRARVEYTEAFF.

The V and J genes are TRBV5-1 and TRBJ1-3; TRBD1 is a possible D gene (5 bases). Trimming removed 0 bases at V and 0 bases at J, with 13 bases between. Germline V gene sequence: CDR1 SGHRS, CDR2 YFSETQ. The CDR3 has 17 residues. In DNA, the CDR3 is TGCGCCAGCAGCTTGGATCGTACAGGTTCCTCTGGAAACACCATATATTTT. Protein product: CASSLDRTGSSGNTIYF.

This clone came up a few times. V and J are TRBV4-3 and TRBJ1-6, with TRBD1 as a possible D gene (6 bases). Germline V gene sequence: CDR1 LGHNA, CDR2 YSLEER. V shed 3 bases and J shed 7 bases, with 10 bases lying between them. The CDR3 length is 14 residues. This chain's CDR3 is CASSQRGANSPLHF. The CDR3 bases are TGCGCCAGCAGCCAGCGGGGGGCCAATTCACCCCTCCACTTT.

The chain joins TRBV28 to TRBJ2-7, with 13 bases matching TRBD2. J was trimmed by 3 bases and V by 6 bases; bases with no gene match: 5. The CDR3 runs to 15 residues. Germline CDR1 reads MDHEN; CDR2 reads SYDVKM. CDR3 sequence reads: CASSPGTSGIYEQYF. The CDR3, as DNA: TGTGCCAGCAGCCCCGGGACTAGCGGGATCTACGAGCAGTACTTC.

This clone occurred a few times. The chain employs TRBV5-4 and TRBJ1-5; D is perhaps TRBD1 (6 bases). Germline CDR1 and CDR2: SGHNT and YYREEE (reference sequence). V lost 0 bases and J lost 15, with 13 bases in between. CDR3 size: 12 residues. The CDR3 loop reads CASSLDTGTRHF. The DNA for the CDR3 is TGTGCCAGCAGCTTGGATACAGGGACTCGGCATTTT.

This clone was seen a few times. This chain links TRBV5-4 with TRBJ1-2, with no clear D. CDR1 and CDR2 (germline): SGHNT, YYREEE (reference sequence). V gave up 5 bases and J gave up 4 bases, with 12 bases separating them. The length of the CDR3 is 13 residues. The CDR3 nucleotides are TGTGCCAGCAGTTTCAAGGATCCCTATGGCTACACCTTC. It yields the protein CASSFKDPYGYTF. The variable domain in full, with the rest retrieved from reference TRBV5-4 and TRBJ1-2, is ETGVTQSPTHLIKTRGQQVTLRCSSQSGHNTVSWYQQALGQGPQFIFQYYREEENGRGNFPPRFSGLQFPNYSSELNVNALELDDSALYLCASSFKDPYGYTFGSGTRLTVV.